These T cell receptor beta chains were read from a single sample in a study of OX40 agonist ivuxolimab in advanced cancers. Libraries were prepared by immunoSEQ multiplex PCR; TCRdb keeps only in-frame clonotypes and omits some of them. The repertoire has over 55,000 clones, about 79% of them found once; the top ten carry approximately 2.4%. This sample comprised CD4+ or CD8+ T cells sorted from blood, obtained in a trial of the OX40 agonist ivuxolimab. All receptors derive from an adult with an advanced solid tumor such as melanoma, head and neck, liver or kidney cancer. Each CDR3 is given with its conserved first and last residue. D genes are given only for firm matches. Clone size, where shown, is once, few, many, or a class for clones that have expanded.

CDR3nt: TGCGCCAGCAGCTTGGGTCGCTTACGGGGGAGCTTCCAAGAGACCCAGTACTTC
CDR3aa: CASSLGRLRGSFQETQYF
d_gene: NA
v_gene: TRBV5-1
abundance: NA
j_gene: TRBJ2-5

CDR3nt: TGTGCCAGCAGCCCAGGGTGGAATTCACCCCTCCACTTT
CDR3aa: CASSPGWNSPLHF
d_gene: NA
v_gene: TRBV27
abundance: NA
j_gene: TRBJ1-6

CDR3nt: TGTGCCAGCAGTTTAGGGGGGACCTACACACATACGCAGTATTTT
CDR3aa: CASSLGGTYTHTQYF
d_gene: NA
v_gene: TRBV28
abundance: NA
j_gene: TRBJ2-3

CDR3nt: TGCGCCAGCAGCTCTACAGGGGCCGGCCGGTCCTACGAGCAGTACTTC
CDR3aa: CASSSTGAGRSYEQYF
d_gene: TRBD1
v_gene: TRBV5-1
abundance: NA
j_gene: TRBJ2-7

CDR3nt: TGTGCCAGCAGTTACTCGACCGGGGATGGCTACACCTTC
CDR3aa: CASSYSTGDGYTF
d_gene: NA
v_gene: TRBV6-6
abundance: NA
j_gene: TRBJ1-2

CDR3nt: TGTGCTAGTGCCCCCACCTTGGGACAGGGGGTCCGAGCTTTCTTT
CDR3aa: CASAPTLGQGVRAFF
d_gene: TRBD1
v_gene: TRBV12-5
abundance: NA
j_gene: TRBJ1-1

CDR3nt: TGTGCCAGCAGCTTAGAACGGGCGGAGCAGTTCTTC
CDR3aa: CASSLERAEQFF
d_gene: NA
v_gene: TRBV7-8
abundance: NA
j_gene: TRBJ2-1

CDR3nt: TGTGCCAGCAAAGAGGGTTTTCAGGACACTGAAGCTTTCTTT
CDR3aa: CASKEGFQDTEAFF
d_gene: NA
v_gene: TRBV2
abundance: few
j_gene: TRBJ1-1

CDR3nt: TGTGCCAGCAGCCCCGGGACCGTACCCTACGAGCAGTACTTC
CDR3aa: CASSPGTVPYEQYF
d_gene: NA
v_gene: TRBV11-2
abundance: NA
j_gene: TRBJ2-7

CDR3nt: TGTGCCAGCAGCAAAATAAAAAACACTGAAGCTTTCTTT
CDR3aa: CASSKIKNTEAFF
d_gene: NA
v_gene: TRBV7-3
abundance: once
j_gene: TRBJ1-1

CDR3nt: TGTGCCAGCAGCCCACACCAGGGGGCGGATAATTCACCCCTCCACTTT
CDR3aa: CASSPHQGADNSPLHF
d_gene: TRBD1
v_gene: TRBV5-6
abundance: NA
j_gene: TRBJ1-6

CDR3nt: TGTGCCACCAGCAGAGTGCGGAACACTGAAGCTTTCTTT
CDR3aa: CATSRVRNTEAFF
d_gene: NA
v_gene: TRBV15
abundance: NA
j_gene: TRBJ1-1

CDR3nt: TGTGCCAGTAGTATTAACACAGATACGCAGTATTTT
CDR3aa: CASSINTDTQYF
d_gene: NA
v_gene: TRBV19
abundance: NA
j_gene: TRBJ2-3

CDR3nt: TGCGCCAGCAGGATCGGAACGGGAGAAGGCTACACCTTC
CDR3aa: CASRIGTGEGYTF
d_gene: NA
v_gene: TRBV5-1
abundance: NA
j_gene: TRBJ1-2

CDR3nt: TGTGCCAGCTCAGCATCCCCGGGACAGGGAAGCTCCTACGAGCAGTACTTC
CDR3aa: CASSASPGQGSSYEQYF
d_gene: TRBD1
v_gene: TRBV18
abundance: NA
j_gene: TRBJ2-7

CDR3nt: TGCGCCAGCACTCCACAGGGAAATTTACTAGCGGCAGATACGCAGTATTTT
CDR3aa: CASTPQGNLLAADTQYF
d_gene: TRBD2
v_gene: TRBV5-1
abundance: NA
j_gene: TRBJ2-3

CDR3nt: TGTGCCAGCACGCAGGGTGACTCCTACGAGCAGTACTTC
CDR3aa: CASTQGDSYEQYF
d_gene: NA
v_gene: TRBV2
abundance: NA
j_gene: TRBJ2-7

CDR3nt: TGTGCCACCTTTGACAGGTCCCAGCATTTT
CDR3aa: CATFDRSQHF
d_gene: NA
v_gene: TRBV6-1
abundance: NA
j_gene: TRBJ1-5

CDR3nt: TGTGCCAGTAGTGTGGACAGTAACTATGGCTACACCTTC
CDR3aa: CASSVDSNYGYTF
d_gene: NA
v_gene: TRBV19
abundance: once
j_gene: TRBJ1-2

CDR3nt: TGTGCCAGCCGCAAGGACAGCGACAATGAAAAACTGTTTTTT
CDR3aa: CASRKDSDNEKLFF
d_gene: NA
v_gene: TRBV7-8
abundance: NA
j_gene: TRBJ1-4

CDR3nt: TGTGCCAGCAGTTGGGACAGGGGTCGGTACACTGAAGCTTTCTTT
CDR3aa: CASSWDRGRYTEAFF
d_gene: TRBD1
v_gene: TRBV5-6
abundance: few
j_gene: TRBJ1-1

CDR3nt: TGTGCCAGCAGCCCCATACTAGGGGATACGCAGTATTTT
CDR3aa: CASSPILGDTQYF
d_gene: NA
v_gene: TRBV5-5
abundance: NA
j_gene: TRBJ2-3

CDR3nt: TGTGCCAGCAGCTTGAGTGGAGAGACCCAGTACTTC
CDR3aa: CASSLSGETQYF
d_gene: NA
v_gene: TRBV11-2
abundance: NA
j_gene: TRBJ2-5

CDR3nt: TGTGCCAGCAGCTTAGGGAGGGGGGCGGAGACCCAGTACTTC
CDR3aa: CASSLGRGAETQYF
d_gene: NA
v_gene: TRBV7-2
abundance: NA
j_gene: TRBJ2-5

CDR3nt: TGTGCCAGCAGCCCGGAGGGCCGCGGCTCTGGAAACACCATATATTTT
CDR3aa: CASSPEGRGSGNTIYF
d_gene: NA
v_gene: TRBV7-9
abundance: NA
j_gene: TRBJ1-3

CDR3nt: TGTGCCAGCAGCGTAGAAGGAAGTGGGGCCAACGTCCTGACTTTC
CDR3aa: CASSVEGSGANVLTF
d_gene: NA
v_gene: TRBV9
abundance: NA
j_gene: TRBJ2-6

CDR3nt: TGTGCCAGTAGTACGCCCCGGCTAGGCAATCAGCCCCAGCATTTT
CDR3aa: CASSTPRLGNQPQHF
d_gene: NA
v_gene: TRBV19
abundance: NA
j_gene: TRBJ1-5

CDR3nt: TGTCCACCTAGCAGGGCCGAAGAGACCCAGTACTTC
CDR3aa: CPPSRAEETQYF
d_gene: NA
v_gene: TRBV19
abundance: NA
j_gene: TRBJ2-5

CDR3nt: TGTGCCACCCGCACCCTCCCGGGCGAGCAGTACTTC
CDR3aa: CATRTLPGEQYF
d_gene: NA
v_gene: TRBV6-1
abundance: NA
j_gene: TRBJ2-7

CDR3nt: TGTGCCAGCAGTTTACGGGCTCTGCCGATGAACACTGAAGCTTTCTTT
CDR3aa: CASSLRALPMNTEAFF
d_gene: NA
v_gene: TRBV27
abundance: NA
j_gene: TRBJ1-1

CDR3nt: TGCAGTGCTAGAGATGACAGAAGGCAGTTCTTC
CDR3aa: CSARDDRRQFF
d_gene: NA
v_gene: TRBV20-1
abundance: NA
j_gene: TRBJ2-1

CDR3nt: TGTGCCAGCAGCTTAGGGGGGGTAGGCACAGATACGCAGTATTTT
CDR3aa: CASSLGGVGTDTQYF
d_gene: NA
v_gene: TRBV7-2
abundance: NA
j_gene: TRBJ2-3

CDR3nt: TGTGCCAGCAGCCCGGACTTCCCGGGAGGAAACACCATATATTTT
CDR3aa: CASSPDFPGGNTIYF
d_gene: NA
v_gene: TRBV7-9
abundance: NA
j_gene: TRBJ1-3

CDR3nt: TGTGCCACCAGCCGAGGGGGGAGCTCCTACGAGCAGTACTTC
CDR3aa: CATSRGGSSYEQYF
d_gene: NA
v_gene: TRBV15
abundance: NA
j_gene: TRBJ2-7

CDR3nt: TGTGCCAGCAGTTCCCTTACAGGGGTGGACTCACCCCTCCACTTT
CDR3aa: CASSSLTGVDSPLHF
d_gene: TRBD1
v_gene: TRBV6-1
abundance: once
j_gene: TRBJ1-6

CDR3nt: TGTGCCAGCAGCGTAGGGACAGGGAGGGTCGCCGGGGAGCTGTTTTTT
CDR3aa: CASSVGTGRVAGELFF
d_gene: NA
v_gene: TRBV9
abundance: NA
j_gene: TRBJ2-2